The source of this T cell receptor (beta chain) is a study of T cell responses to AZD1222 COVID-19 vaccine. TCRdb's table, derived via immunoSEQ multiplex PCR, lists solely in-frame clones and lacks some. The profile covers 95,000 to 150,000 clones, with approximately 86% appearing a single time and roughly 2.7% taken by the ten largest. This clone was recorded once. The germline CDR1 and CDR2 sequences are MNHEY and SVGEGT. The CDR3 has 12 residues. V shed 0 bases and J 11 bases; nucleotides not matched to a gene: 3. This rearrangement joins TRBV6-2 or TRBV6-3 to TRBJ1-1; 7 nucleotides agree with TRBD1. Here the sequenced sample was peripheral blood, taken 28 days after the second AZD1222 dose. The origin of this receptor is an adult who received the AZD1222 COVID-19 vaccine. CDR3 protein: CASSYSRGAAFF. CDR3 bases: TGTGCCAGCAGTTACTCCAGGGGGGCCGCTTTCTTT.